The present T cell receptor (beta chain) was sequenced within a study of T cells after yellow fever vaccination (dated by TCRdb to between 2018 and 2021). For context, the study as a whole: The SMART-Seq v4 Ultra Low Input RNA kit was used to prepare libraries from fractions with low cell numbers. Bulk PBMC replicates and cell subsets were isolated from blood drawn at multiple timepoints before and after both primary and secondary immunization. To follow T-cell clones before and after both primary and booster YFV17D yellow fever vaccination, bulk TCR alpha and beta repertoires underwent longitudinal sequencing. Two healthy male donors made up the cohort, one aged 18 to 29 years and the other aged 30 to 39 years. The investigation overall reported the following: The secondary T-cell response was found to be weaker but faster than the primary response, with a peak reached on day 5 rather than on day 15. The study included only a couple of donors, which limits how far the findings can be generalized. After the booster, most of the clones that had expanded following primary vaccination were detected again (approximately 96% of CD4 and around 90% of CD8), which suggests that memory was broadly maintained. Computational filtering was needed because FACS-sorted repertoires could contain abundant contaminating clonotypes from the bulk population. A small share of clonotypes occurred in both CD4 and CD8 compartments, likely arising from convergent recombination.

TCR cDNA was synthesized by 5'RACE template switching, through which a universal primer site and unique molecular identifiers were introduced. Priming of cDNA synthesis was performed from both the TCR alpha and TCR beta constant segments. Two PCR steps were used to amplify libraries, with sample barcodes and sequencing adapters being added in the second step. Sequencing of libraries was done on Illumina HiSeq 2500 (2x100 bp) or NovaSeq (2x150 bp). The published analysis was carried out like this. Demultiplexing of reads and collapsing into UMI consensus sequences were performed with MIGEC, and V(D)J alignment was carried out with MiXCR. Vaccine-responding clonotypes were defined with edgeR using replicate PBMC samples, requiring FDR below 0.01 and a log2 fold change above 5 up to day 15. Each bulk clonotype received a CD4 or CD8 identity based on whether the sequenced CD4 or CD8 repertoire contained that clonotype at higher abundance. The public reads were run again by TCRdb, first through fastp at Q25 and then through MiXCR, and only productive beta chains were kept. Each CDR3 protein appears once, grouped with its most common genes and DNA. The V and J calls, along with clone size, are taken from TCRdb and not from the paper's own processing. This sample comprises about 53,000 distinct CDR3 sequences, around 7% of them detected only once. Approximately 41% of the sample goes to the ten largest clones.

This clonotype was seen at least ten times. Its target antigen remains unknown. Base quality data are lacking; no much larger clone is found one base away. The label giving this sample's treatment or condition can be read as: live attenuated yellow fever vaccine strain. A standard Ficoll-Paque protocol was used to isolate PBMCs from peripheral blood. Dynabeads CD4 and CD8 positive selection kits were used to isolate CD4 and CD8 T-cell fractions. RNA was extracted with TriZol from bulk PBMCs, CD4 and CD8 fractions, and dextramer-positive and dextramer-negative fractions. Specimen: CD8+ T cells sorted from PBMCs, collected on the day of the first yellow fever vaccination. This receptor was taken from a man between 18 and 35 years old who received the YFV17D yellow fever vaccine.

The DNA sequence is TGCGCCAGCAGCCAACAGGTAGTGAACTATGGCTACACCTTC. This yields the protein CASSQQVVNYGYTF. The V gene is TRBV4-3 and the J gene is TRBJ1-2; no confident D gene assignment can be made. V and J are truncated by 2 bases and 2 bases respectively, leaving an intervening sequence of 9 bases. Per the germline V gene, LGHNA is the CDR1 and YSLEER is the CDR2. The CDR3 holds 14 amino acids from the cysteine to the phenylalanine. Only the CDR3 region is kept as DNA, spanning 42 bases read in frame from base 1.